This paragraph reports one TCR beta chain. Trimming took 3 bases from V and 2 from J, leaving 10 bases between them. Looked up from germline, CDR1 is SNHLY and CDR2 is FYNNEI. The CDR3 is 15 amino acids. These donors, healthy bone marrow donors, were studied. Donors had nominal health at sampling but likely had unrecorded immune exposures. This sample is part of a study of cytomegalovirus exposure and HLA in healthy donors. Overall study: From HLA-typed donors, an early data release held some 91 million unique TCRs.

PCR used 60 Vbeta primers and 13 Jbeta primers. Profiling relied on immunoSEQ multiplex PCR, and the TCRdb table lists in-frame clones only, not all of them. The data contain under 150,000 clones, around 84% of them singletons. Sequences were obtained from PBMCs. The V and J genes are TRBV2 and TRBJ1-4; D uncertain. The source of this sequence is a man aged 50-59 years in good health and CMV-seronegative. CDR3 region: CASSDITGTNEKLFF. The DNA of the CDR3 is TGTGCCAGCAGTGACATTACGGGGACTAATGAAAAACTGTTTTTT.